This TCR beta chain appears in the sequencing data of a study of identical twins. General study results and limits: Cross-sectional statistical analysis was relied on for the conclusions, without the same donors being followed. Out-of-frame alpha sequences common to twins were enriched for low generation probability.

On this clonotype: Its cognate antigen is unknown.

CDR3 length: 13 residues. In germline, CDR1 is SQVTM, CDR2 ANQGSEA. V was trimmed by 6 bases and J by 2 bases, leaving 14 bases between them. TCRdb processed the 5' RACE reads anew with MiXCR; each CDR3 protein has one entry. In the table there are roughly 280,000 distinct CDR3 sequences, just under 9.5% of which are singletons. The sample also formed part of further work on yellow fever vaccine responses in identical twins.

The TCR originated in a woman between 18 and 29 years old in good health. Sequenced sample: CD8+ T cells sorted from blood. The chain uses TRBV29-1 and TRBJ2-7; a possible D gene is TRBD1 (6 bases). CDR3 sequence reads: CSVRRWDTYEQYF. CDR3 DNA: TGCAGCGTCCGTAGGTGGGACACCTACGAGCAGTACTTC.